This TCR beta chain was identified in a study of regulatory T cells in long-lasting Graves disease. Overall study context: It was over 5 years of antithyroid drugs, with positive TSH receptor antibodies, that meant persistent Graves' disease. Notes on the study in general: Among samples with persistent disease, TRBV28, TRBJ1-2 and TRBJ2-5 were favored. Persistent patients shared more public clonotypes (2,741) than newly diagnosed patients (966).

Arm-PCR of CDR3 regions with iRepertoire HTBI primers generated TCR beta libraries. In TCRdb, the multiplex PCR reads were re-called with MiXCR into one record per CDR3 protein. The sample records 350,000 to 500,000 distinct CDR3 sequences, 20% to 25% being singletons. This clonotype came up many times. Its target is unknown. Time point here: persistent/refractory GD, antithyroid drugs over 5 years with positive TRAb. From PBMCs, RNA was extracted and then used to make the TCR library. From an endocrinology department in Xi'an, China, came the patients. J gave up 4 bases and V 2 bases, and 3 bases lay outside the gene matches. The germline gives CDR1 SEHNR, CDR2 FQNEAQ (reference sequence). The length of the CDR3 is 14 residues.

The rearrangement uses TRBV7-9 and TRBJ2-5, with 8 bases fitting TRBD1. The input for sequencing was peripheral blood mononuclear cells (PBMCs), taken when the disease was refractory, from a patient treated with antithyroid drugs. The TCR comes from a female donor with Graves disease. The CDR3 reads CASSLRTGRETQYF. The CDR3, as DNA: TGTGCCAGCAGCTTAAGGACAGGGAGAGAGACCCAGTACTTC.